This T cell receptor beta chain emerged from a study of CD8+ T cells in alopecia areata. Once RNA had been extracted, it was reverse transcribed into cDNA to act as the sequencing template. Clones were read by immunoSEQ multiplex PCR, and TCRdb kept only the in-frame ones, dropping some. Singletons are absent from the sample, which has approximately 280,000 clones. In its sample, this clone was seen a few times. Gene names denote mouse genes. The observed sequence ends 4 residues before the CDR3 terminus, with the missing tail filled in from the germline J gene. It was with CD4, CD8alpha, NKG2D, NKG2ACE and other markers that pooled cutaneous lymph node cells were sorted. CDR3 length: 15 amino acids. Trimming pared 4 bases from V and 0 bases from J, leaving 11 bases between. CDR1 and CDR2 from the germline V gene are LGHNA and YNLKQL (reference sequence).

The chain joins TRBV5 to TRBJ2-3, with a weak D call TRBD2 (5 bases). The clonotype comes from a C3H/HeJ mouse with alopecia areata. Strain haplotype (MHC): H2-k. The source material was CD4+ T cells sorted from a lymph node. The CDR3: CASSPHWTSAETLYF. Partial CDR3 DNA: TGTGCCAGCAGCCCCCACTGGACTAGTGCAGAA.